The 18 T cell receptor beta chains given below trace back to one sample, sequenced in a study of blood T cells in healthy people across ages (dated by TCRdb to the mid-2010s). The library came from 5' RACE. The sequencing machine was an Illumina HiSeq 2500. A second PCR of about 6 to 11 cycles was run with a J-beta primer mix and a sample-barcoded 5' primer. The public reads were reprocessed in TCRdb via fastp at Q25 and MiXCR, keeping in-frame beta chains. Under each unique CDR3 protein, matching rows form one entry showing the most common genes and DNA. This sample is represented by approximately 800,000 distinct CDR3 sequences; around 24% of them were singletons. 3% of the sample goes to the ten largest clones. The sample was also reused in another study, on T cells of mothers and their children.

The sequenced sample was blood. These receptors originate from a boy aged 10-17 years in good health.

This clonotype was seen a few times. This chain links TRBV24-1 with TRBJ2-2; D remains ambiguous. The CDR3 sequence is 15 residues long. Trimming shortened V by 3 bases and J by 0 bases, and 7 bases separated the two germline ends. Germline CDR1 and CDR2: KGHDR and SFDVKD. CDR3 coding DNA: TGTGCCACCAGTGATCCAGATACGAACACCGGGGAGCTGTTTTTT. This encodes CATSDPDTNTGELFF.

The chain links TRBV27 to TRBJ1-5, with 8 bases that match TRBD1. The CDR3 loop spans 15 amino acids. V trimming: 3 bases; J trimming: 7 bases; junction bases outside the gene matches: 8. CDR1 is MNHEY, CDR2 SMNVEV, per germline (reference sequence). The CDR3 region is CASSFKGQVGQPQHF. Written as DNA, the CDR3 is TGTGCCAGCAGTTTCAAGGGACAGGTCGGACAGCCCCAGCATTTT.

This clonotype showed up just a few times. The chain combines TRBV9 with TRBJ2-2, with a weak D call TRBD2 (7 bases). V lost 0 bases and J 0 bases, leaving 9 bases between the germline ends. Germline loops: CDR1 SGDLS, CDR2 YYNGEE. CDR3 length: 16 amino acids. The DNA of the CDR3 is TGTGCCAGCAGCGTAGCCGGGGGGCCGAACACCGGGGAGCTGTTTTTT. This sequence encodes CASSVAGGPNTGELFF.

The chain recombines TRBV6-1 with TRBJ2-5; TRBD2 might be the D (5 bases). This CDR3 spans 17 amino acids. The germline V gene has CDR1 MNHNS and CDR2 SASEGT. The V end lost 5 bases, the J end lost 0 bases, and 19 bases lay between the germline ends. DNA of the CDR3: TGTGCCAGCAGTCTCGGCTTGTGGGAGATCCACCAAGAGACCCAGTACTTC. Protein product: CASSLGLWEIHQETQYF.

The table lists this clonotype with a few counts. The J gene is TRBJ2-1, the V gene TRBV15; the D gene is possibly TRBD1 (6 bases). Trimming shortened V by 3 bases and J by 8 bases, and 14 bases separated the two germline ends. The CDR3 sequence is 14 residues long. The germline V gene has CDR1 LNHNV and CDR2 YYDKDF (reference sequence). CDR3 protein: CATSRPGTSDEQFF. CDR3 bases: TGTGCCACCAGCAGGCCCGGGACATCCGATGAGCAGTTCTTC.

This clonotype was recorded at least ten times. The V call is TRBV7-2, the J call TRBJ2-1, with 11 bases lining up with TRBD2. This CDR3 has 15 amino acids. Germline assignment: CDR1 SGHTA and CDR2 FQGNSA. Trimming took 1 base from V and 8 from J; bases not matched to a gene: 4. This chain's CDR3 is CASSLVASGGYEQFF. DNA of the CDR3: TGTGCCAGCAGCTTAGTTGCTAGCGGGGGGTATGAGCAGTTCTTC.

This clonotype was observed a few times. V usage is TRBV20-1 and J usage is TRBJ1-2; a weak D match, TRBD1 (5 bases). The length of the CDR3 is 14 residues. Trimming pared 0 bases from V and 4 bases from J, leaving 12 bases between. Germline V gene lookup returns CDR1 DFQATT and CDR2 SNEGSKA (reference sequence). DNA of the CDR3: TGCAGTGCTAGAGATCAGGGACGGTTCTATGGCTACACCTTC. It translates to CSARDQGRFYGYTF.

The rearrangement links TRBV10-3 to TRBJ2-2; 7 positions agree with TRBD1. The trim removed 6 bases at V and 5 bases at J, leaving 6 bases unmatched. Germline CDR1 ENHRY, CDR2 SYGVKD. This CDR3 is 14 amino acids long. CDR3 sequence: CAIRNTGETGELFF. Written as DNA, the CDR3 is TGTGCCATCAGGAACACAGGGGAGACCGGGGAGCTGTTTTTT.

The gene calls are TRBV7-8 and TRBJ2-4, with 12 bases identical to TRBD1. The CDR3 sequence is 19 residues long. Looked up from germline, CDR1 is SGHVS and CDR2 is FQNEAQ. V lost 0 bases to trimming and J lost 0 bases; unmatched junction nucleotides: 6. The CDR3 sequence: CASSLAGTGGPLAKNIQYF. The CDR3 DNA is TGTGCCAGCAGCTTAGCCGGGACAGGGGGCCCTTTAGCCAAAAACATTCAGTACTTC. Full variable domain (remainder filled in from reference TRBV7-8 and TRBJ2-4): GAGVSQSPRYKVAKRGQDVALRCDPISGHVSLFWYQQALGQGPEFLTYFQNEAQLDKSGLPSDRFFAERPEGSVSTLKIQRTQQEDSAVYLCASSLAGTGGPLAKNIQYFGAGTRLSVL.

The CDR3 DNA is TGCAGTGCTAGAGTTCCCCGGACAGGGAATGAGGAAAAACTGTTTTTT. Translated, it gives CSARVPRTGNEEKLFF. The genes are TRBV20-1 and TRBJ1-4, with 8 bases lining up with TRBD1. Trimming removed 1 base from V and 8 bases from J; junction bases left unmatched: 12. CDR1 DFQATT and CDR2 SNEGSKA come from the germline V gene (reference sequence). This CDR3 comprises 16 residues.

This clonotype was observed a handful of times. V and J are TRBV7-2 and TRBJ2-3, with 13 bases fitting TRBD2. Germline loops: CDR1 SGHTA, CDR2 FQGNSA. Losses at the gene ends were 5 bases for V and 10 bases for J; bases not matched to a gene: 15. The CDR3 sequence is 17 residues long. The CDR3 loop is CASSLFPGLAGADAQYF. CDR3 nucleotide sequence: TGTGCCAGCAGCCTCTTCCCCGGACTAGCGGGGGCCGATGCGCAGTATTTT.

As regards this clonotype: At one boundary the junction diverges from the germline segment, which might be a read error. The CDR3 spells CASSQGQGDFTRYF. The CDR3 DNA follows: TGCGCCAGCAGTCAGGGACAGGGGGACTTTACGCGGTATTTT. This chain uses TRBV10-2 with TRBJ2-3, with TRBD1 identical over 11 bases. CDR3 length: 14 amino acids. Germline V gene lookup returns CDR1 WSHSY and CDR2 SAAADI.

This clonotype turned up a few times. The V and J genes are TRBV29-1 and TRBJ2-5; 10 nucleotides align to TRBD1. This CDR3 contains 16 residues. Trimming cost V 0 bases and J 5 bases; bases outside gene matches: 9. The germline V gene has CDR1 SQVTM and CDR2 ANQGSEA. The CDR3 DNA reads as TGCAGCGTTGAAGACCCCGGGACAGGGGAAGGGGAGACCCAGTACTTC. Encoded protein: CSVEDPGTGEGETQYF.

V and J are TRBV6-1 and TRBJ1-5; D gene unclear. From germline, CDR1 is MNHNS and CDR2 SASEGT. Trimming cost V 8 bases and J 3 bases, with 17 bases left between them. CDR3 size: 15 residues. The CDR3 reads CASALGQDPNQPQHF. The CDR3 DNA is TGTGCCAGCGCCCTAGGGCAGGATCCCAATCAGCCCCAGCATTTT.

This clonotype was seen a handful of times. This sequence joins TRBV27 and TRBJ1-1; D is unresolved. Germline CDR1 MNHEY, CDR2 SMNVEV (reference sequence). V was clipped by 3 bases and J by 8 bases, with 4 bases between them. The CDR3 loop spans 10 amino acids. This CDR3 is CASSFVEAFF. CDR3 sequence (DNA): TGTGCCAGCAGTTTTGTGGAAGCTTTCTTT.

The J gene is TRBJ1-6, the V gene TRBV4-1; D call uncertain. The CDR3 has 17 residues. Germline V gene sequence: CDR1 MGHRA, CDR2 YSYEKL. Trimming cost V 1 base and J 0 bases, with 10 bases left between them. CDR3 in amino acids: CASSQGPLSSYNSPLHF. CDR3 DNA sequence: TGCGCCAGCAGCCAAGGACCGCTGAGCTCCTATAATTCACCCCTCCACTTT.

This clonotype appeared a few times. The chain recombines TRBV6-5 with TRBJ2-7; a possible D gene is TRBD1 (5 bases). CDR1 and CDR2 (germline): MNHEY, SVGAGI. CDR3 length: 12 residues. V dropped 6 bases and J dropped 5 bases, with 11 bases sitting between them. The CDR3 DNA is TGTGCCAGCAGGCACAGGCGCGACGAGCAGTACTTC. Protein sequence: CASRHRRDEQYF.

The CDR3 loop reads CASSLWGDYSDTQYF. CDR3 nucleotide sequence: TGCGCCAGCAGCTTGTGGGGAGACTACTCCGATACGCAGTATTTT. The V call is TRBV5-1, the J call TRBJ2-3; TRBD2 is a possible D gene (5 bases). The V gene's germline CDR1 is SGHRS and CDR2 YFSETQ. Trimming removed 1 base from V and 6 bases from J, with 15 bases in between. The CDR3 spans 15 residues.